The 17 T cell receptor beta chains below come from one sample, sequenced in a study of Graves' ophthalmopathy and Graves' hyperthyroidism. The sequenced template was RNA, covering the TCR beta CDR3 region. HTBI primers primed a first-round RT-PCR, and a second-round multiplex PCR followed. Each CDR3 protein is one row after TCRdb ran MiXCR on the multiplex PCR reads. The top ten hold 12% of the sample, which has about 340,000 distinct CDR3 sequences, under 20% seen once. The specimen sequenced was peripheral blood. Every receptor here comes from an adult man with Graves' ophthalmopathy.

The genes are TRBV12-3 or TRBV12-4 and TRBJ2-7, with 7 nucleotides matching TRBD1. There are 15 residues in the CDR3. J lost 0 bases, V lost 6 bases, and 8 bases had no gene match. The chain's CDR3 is CASSVATGSSYEQYF. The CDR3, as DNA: TGTGCCAGCAGCGTAGCGACAGGGAGCTCCTACGAGCAGTACTTC.

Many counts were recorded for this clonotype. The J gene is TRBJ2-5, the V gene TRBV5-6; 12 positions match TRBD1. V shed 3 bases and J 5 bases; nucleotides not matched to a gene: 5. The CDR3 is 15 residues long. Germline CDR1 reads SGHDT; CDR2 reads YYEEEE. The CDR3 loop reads CASSSGTGGSETQYF. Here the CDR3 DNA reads TGTGCCAGCAGCTCCGGGACAGGGGGCTCGGAGACCCAGTACTTC.

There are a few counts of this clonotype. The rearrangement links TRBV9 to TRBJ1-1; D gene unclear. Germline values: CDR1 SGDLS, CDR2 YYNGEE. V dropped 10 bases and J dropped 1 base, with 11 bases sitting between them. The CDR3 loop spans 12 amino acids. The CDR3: CAPKSGNTEAFF. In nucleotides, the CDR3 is TGTGCCCCCAAATCGGGGAACACTGAAGCTTTCTTT.

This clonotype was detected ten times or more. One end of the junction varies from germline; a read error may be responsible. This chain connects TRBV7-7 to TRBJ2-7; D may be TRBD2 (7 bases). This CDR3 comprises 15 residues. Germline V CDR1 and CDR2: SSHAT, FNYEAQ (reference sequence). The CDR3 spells CASSPTGGRANEQYF. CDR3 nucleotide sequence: TGTGCTAGCAGCCCGACGGGGGGCAGGGCCAACGAGCAGTACTTC. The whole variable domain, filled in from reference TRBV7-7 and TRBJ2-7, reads GAGVSQSPRYKVTKRGQDVTLRCDPISSHATLYWYQQALGQGPEFLTYFNYEAQPDKSGLPSDRFSAERPEGSISTLTIQRTEQRDSAMYRCASSPTGGRANEQYFGPGTRLTVT.

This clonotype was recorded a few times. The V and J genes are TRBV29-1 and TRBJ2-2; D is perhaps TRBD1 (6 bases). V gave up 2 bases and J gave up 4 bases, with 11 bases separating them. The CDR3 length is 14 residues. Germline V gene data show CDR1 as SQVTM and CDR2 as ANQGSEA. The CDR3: CSVEPAGATGELFF. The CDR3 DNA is TGCAGCGTTGAACCGGCAGGGGCCACCGGGGAGCTGTTTTTT.

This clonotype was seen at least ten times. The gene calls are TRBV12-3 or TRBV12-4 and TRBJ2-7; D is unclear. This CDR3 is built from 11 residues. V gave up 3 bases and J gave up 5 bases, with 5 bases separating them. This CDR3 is CASSLGNEQYF. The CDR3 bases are TGTGCCAGCAGTTTGGGGAACGAGCAGTACTTC.

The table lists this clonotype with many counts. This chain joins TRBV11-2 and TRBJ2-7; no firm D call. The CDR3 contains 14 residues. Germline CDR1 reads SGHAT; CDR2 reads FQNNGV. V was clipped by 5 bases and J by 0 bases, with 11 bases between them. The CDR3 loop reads CASSTTPSSYEQYF. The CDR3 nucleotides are TGTGCCAGCAGCACAACTCCTAGCTCCTACGAGCAGTACTTC.

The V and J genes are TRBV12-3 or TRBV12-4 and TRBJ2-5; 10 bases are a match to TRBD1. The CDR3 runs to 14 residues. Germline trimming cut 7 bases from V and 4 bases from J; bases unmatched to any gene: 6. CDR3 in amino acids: CASTGDRGRETQYF. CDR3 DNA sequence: TGTGCCAGCACCGGGGACAGGGGTCGAGAGACCCAGTACTTC.

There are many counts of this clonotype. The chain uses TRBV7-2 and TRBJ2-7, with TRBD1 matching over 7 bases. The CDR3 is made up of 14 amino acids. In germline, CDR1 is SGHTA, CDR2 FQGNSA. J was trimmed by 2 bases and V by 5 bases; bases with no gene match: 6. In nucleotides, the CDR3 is TGTGCCAGCAGCACATCGACAGGGCCCTACGAGCAGTACTTC. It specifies CASSTSTGPYEQYF.

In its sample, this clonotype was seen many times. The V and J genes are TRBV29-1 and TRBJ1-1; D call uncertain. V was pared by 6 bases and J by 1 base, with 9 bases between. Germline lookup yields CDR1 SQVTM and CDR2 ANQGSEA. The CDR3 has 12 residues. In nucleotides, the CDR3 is TGCAGCGTGCAGACTGAGAACACTGAAGCTTTCTTT. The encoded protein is CSVQTENTEAFF.

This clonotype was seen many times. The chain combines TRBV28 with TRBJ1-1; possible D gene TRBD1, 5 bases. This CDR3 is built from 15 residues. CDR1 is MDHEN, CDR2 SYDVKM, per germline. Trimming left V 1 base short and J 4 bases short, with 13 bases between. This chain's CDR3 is CASSLLGSRGTEAFF. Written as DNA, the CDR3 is TGTGCCAGCAGTTTATTGGGGAGTAGGGGCACTGAAGCTTTCTTT.

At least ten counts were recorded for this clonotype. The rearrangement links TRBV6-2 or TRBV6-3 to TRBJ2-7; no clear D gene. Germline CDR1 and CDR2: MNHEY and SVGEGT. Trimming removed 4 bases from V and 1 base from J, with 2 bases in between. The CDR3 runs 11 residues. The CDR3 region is CASSWSYEQYF. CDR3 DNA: TGTGCCAGCAGTTGGTCCTACGAGCAGTACTTC.

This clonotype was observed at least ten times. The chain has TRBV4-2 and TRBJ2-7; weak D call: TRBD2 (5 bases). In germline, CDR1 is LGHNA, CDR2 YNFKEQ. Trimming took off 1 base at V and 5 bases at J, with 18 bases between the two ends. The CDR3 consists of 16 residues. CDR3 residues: CASSQAFRTVMDEQYF. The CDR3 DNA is TGTGCCAGCAGCCAAGCCTTCAGGACTGTCATGGACGAGCAGTACTTC.

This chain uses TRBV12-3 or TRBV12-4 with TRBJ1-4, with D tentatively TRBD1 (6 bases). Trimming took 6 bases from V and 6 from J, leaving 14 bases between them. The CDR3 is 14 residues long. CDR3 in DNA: TGTGCCAGCAGCCGGTGGGACAAGCATGAAAAACTGTTTTTT. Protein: CASSRWDKHEKLFF.

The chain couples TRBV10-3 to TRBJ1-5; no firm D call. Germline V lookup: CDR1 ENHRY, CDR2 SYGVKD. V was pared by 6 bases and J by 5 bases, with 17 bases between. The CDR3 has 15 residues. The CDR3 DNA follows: TGTGCCATCAGCGCAAACGGAGACGGATATCAGCCCCAGCATTTT. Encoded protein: CAISANGDGYQPQHF.

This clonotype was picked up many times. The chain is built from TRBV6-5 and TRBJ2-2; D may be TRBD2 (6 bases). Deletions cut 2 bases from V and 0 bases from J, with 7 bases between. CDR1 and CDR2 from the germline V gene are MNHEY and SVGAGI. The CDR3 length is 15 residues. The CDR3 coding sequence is TGTGCCAGCAGTTACCTAGCGCCGAACACCGGGGAGCTGTTTTTT. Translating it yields CASSYLAPNTGELFF.

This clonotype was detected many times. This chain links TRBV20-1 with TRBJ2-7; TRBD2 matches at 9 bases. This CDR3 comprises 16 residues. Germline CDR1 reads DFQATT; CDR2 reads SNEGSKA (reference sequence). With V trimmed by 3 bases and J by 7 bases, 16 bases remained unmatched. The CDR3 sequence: CSASRASGKEVLEQYF. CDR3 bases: TGCAGTGCTAGCCGGGCTAGCGGGAAGGAGGTCTTGGAGCAGTACTTC.